This T cell receptor (beta chain) was identified during a study of OX40 agonist ivuxolimab in advanced cancers. About the study: In this trial design, patients received ivuxolimab intravenously at 0.01 to 10 mg/kg every 2 weeks. The dose-escalation cohort had hepatocellular carcinoma, melanoma, renal cell or head and neck cancer.

Germline values: CDR1 SGHAT, CDR2 FQNNGV. Between the trimmed V and J ends, which lost 3 bases and 0 bases, there was a span of 8 bases. CDR3 size: 14 residues. Clones were sequenced by immunoSEQ multiplex PCR, and TCRdb holds only the in-frame ones, with some missing. The table has some 44,000 clones, 65% to 85% seen once. The chain recombines TRBV11-2 with TRBJ1-1; D gene unclear. This clonotype was sampled from an adult with an advanced solid tumor such as melanoma, head and neck, liver or kidney cancer. The source was CD4+ or CD8+ T cells sorted from blood, collected in a trial of the OX40 agonist ivuxolimab. CDR3 residues: CASSFKTLNTEAFF. As DNA, the CDR3 is TGTGCCAGCAGCTTTAAGACACTGAACACTGAAGCTTTCTTT. The variable domain in full, with the rest retrieved from reference TRBV11-2 and TRBJ1-1, is EAGVAQSPRYKIIEKRQSVAFWCNPISGHATLYWYQQILGQGPKLLIQFQNNGVVDDSQLPKDRFSAERLKGVDSTLKIQPAKLEDSAVYLCASSFKTLNTEAFFGQGTRLTVV.